This T cell receptor beta chain was sequenced in a study of blood T cell repertoires in COVID-19. CDR3 length: 15 residues. V gave up 5 bases and J gave up 3 bases; unmatched junction bases: 3. The germline gives CDR1 SNHLY, CDR2 FYNNEI. Assay used: immunoSEQ multiplex PCR; TCRdb lists only in-frame clones, some missing. The sample contains tens of thousands of clones, 65% to 85% of which appear only once. This TCR derives from a man between 65 and 85 years old with active or convalescent COVID-19. This chain connects TRBV2 to TRBJ2-7; TRBD2 matches 14 bases. The sample comprised peripheral blood. The CDR3 bases are TGTGCCAGCAGTCGAGGGACTAGCGGGGGCTACGAGCAGTACTTC. Its protein product is CASSRGTSGGYEQYF. Looking up the rest from reference TRBV2 and TRBJ2-7 gives the full variable domain: EPEVTQTPSHQVTQMGQEVILRCVPISNHLYFYWYRQILGQKVEFLVSFYNNEISEKSEIFDDQFSVERPDGSNFTLKIRSTKLEDSAMYFCASSRGTSGGYEQYFGPGTRLTVT.